The following is a T cell receptor (beta chain) sequence with its context. Per the study methods: Reference gene primer amplification in the assay estimated nucleated cell counts. Generated by immunoSEQ multiplex PCR, the TCRdb table keeps only in-frame clones and is missing some. V and J calls and clone size are those listed in that table; D and trimming were worked out from the DNA. The table includes under 150,000 clones, roughly 86% detected once. Germline CDR1 SGHRS, CDR2 YFSETQ. CDR3 length equals 16 residues. Losses at the gene ends were 1 base for V and 5 bases for J; bases not matched to a gene: 9. The data belong to a study of blood T cell repertoires in COVID-19. Overall study context: Samples taken during acute and convalescent COVID-19 were collected in the United States, Italy and Spain.

V is TRBV5-1 and J is TRBJ2-5; TRBD2 matches at 9 bases. Sequenced material: peripheral blood. This TCR derives from a woman in her forties or fifties who had recovered from COVID-19. For the CDR3, the DNA is TGCGCCAGCAGCTTGCTGCGGGAGGGCCGGGTGGAGACCCAGTACTTC. Protein: CASSLLREGRVETQYF. Full variable domain (outside the CDR3, taken from reference TRBV5-1 and TRBJ2-5): KAGVTQTPRYLIKTRGQQVTLSCSPISGHRSVSWYQQTPGQGLQFLFEYFSETQRNKGNFPGRFSGRQFSNSRSEMNVSTLELGDSALYLCASSLLREGRVETQYFGPGTRLLVL.